One sample yielded the 29 T cell receptor beta chains listed below, sequenced in a study of a mutant IDH1 vaccine in newly diagnosed glioma. Documented time point: baseline, week 1 (first vaccination visit). Treatment here: pre-vaccination baseline after standard-of-care therapy. Profiled with immunoSEQ multiplex PCR; TCRdb holds only in-frame clones, not every one. Of about 69,000 clones in the sample, about 86% were seen once. The material sequenced was PBMCs, taken from a glioma patient treated with radiotherapy, temozolomide or both. The receptors derive from a man aged 25 to 40 with glioma.

The V gene is TRBV30, the J gene TRBJ2-7; 11 bases line up with TRBD2. Germline loops: CDR1 GTSNPN, CDR2 SVGIG (reference sequence). This CDR3 spans 15 amino acids. V lost 5 bases to trimming and J lost 7 bases; unmatched junction nucleotides: 13. The DNA of the CDR3 is TGTGCCTGGGATACCGGGACTAGCGGTACAGGGGAGCAGTACTTC. Protein product: CAWDTGTSGTGEQYF.

The chain uses TRBV6-4 and TRBJ1-6; no reliable D call. CDR3 length equals 13 residues. V lost 1 base, J lost 6 bases, and 4 bases lay in between. The germline gives CDR1 MRHNA, CDR2 SNTAGT. The CDR3 loop is CASSDYLNSPLHF. The CDR3 region has the DNA TGTGCCAGCAGTGACTATCTTAATTCACCCCTCCACTTT.

This chain joins TRBV7-9 and TRBJ2-1; no clear D. Trimming pared 3 bases from V and 6 bases from J, leaving 6 bases between. Germline CDR1 reads SEHNR; CDR2 reads FQNEAQ (reference sequence). The CDR3 covers 12 residues. The CDR3 DNA follows: TGTGCCAGCAGCTTGGTGATCAATGAGCAGTTCTTC. Its protein product is CASSLVINEQFF.

The V and J genes are TRBV9 and TRBJ2-1; 9 bases are a match to TRBD2. With V trimmed by 0 bases and J by 9 bases, 7 bases remained unmatched. Germline lookup yields CDR1 SGDLS and CDR2 YYNGEE. The CDR3 loop spans 15 amino acids. The CDR3 sequence is CASSVGIAGVGEQFF. Here the CDR3 DNA reads TGTGCCAGCAGCGTAGGGATAGCGGGGGTCGGTGAGCAGTTCTTC. Using reference TRBV9 and TRBJ2-1 for the parts outside the CDR3, the full variable domain is DSGVTQTPKHLITATGQRVTLRCSPRSGDLSVYWYQQSLDQGLQFLIQYYNGEERAKGNILERFSAQQFPDLHSELNLSSLELGDSALYFCASSVGIAGVGEQFFGPGTRLTVL.

The J gene is TRBJ1-4, the V gene TRBV6-1, with 9 bases lining up with TRBD1. The CDR3 spans 14 residues. The trim removed 8 bases at V and 5 bases at J, leaving 6 bases unmatched. Per the germline V gene, CDR1 is MNHNS and CDR2 is SASEGT. CDR3 residues: CASVSGTGNEKLFF. DNA for the CDR3: TGTGCCAGCGTTTCGGGGACAGGGAATGAAAAACTGTTTTTT.

This chain joins TRBV18 and TRBJ2-7, with 7 bases aligning to TRBD2. Germline trimming cut 4 bases from V and 7 bases from J; bases unmatched to any gene: 10. CDR3 size: 14 residues. The V gene's germline CDR1 is KGHSH and CDR2 LQKENI. CDR3 sequence reads: CASSQVGGSSEQYF. As DNA, the CDR3 is TGTGCCAGCTCACAGGTGGGGGGGTCGTCAGAGCAGTACTTC.

The V gene is TRBV6-1, the J gene TRBJ2-2; TRBD2 might be the D (5 bases). Germline V gene lookup returns CDR1 MNHNS and CDR2 SASEGT. V dropped 2 bases and J dropped 5 bases, with 15 bases sitting between them. The CDR3 has 16 residues. CDR3 nucleotide sequence: TGTGCCAGCAGTGAAAGCGTCATTCGGGGAACCGGGGAGCTGTTTTTT. Protein sequence: CASSESVIRGTGELFF.

V and J are TRBV4-1 and TRBJ1-2; the D is unclear. The germline gives CDR1 MGHRA, CDR2 YSYEKL. This CDR3 has 14 residues. Deletions cut 6 bases from V and 4 bases from J, with 15 bases between. CDR3 in amino acids: CASREAGVSYGYTF. The CDR3 nucleotides read TGCGCCAGCAGGGAAGCAGGAGTGAGCTATGGCTACACCTTC.

The genes are TRBV5-4 and TRBJ1-3; D is perhaps TRBD1 (5 bases). Looked up from germline, CDR1 is SGHNT and CDR2 is YYREEE (reference sequence). The CDR3 is 16 residues long. V lost 2 bases and J 0 bases, leaving 12 bases between the germline ends. The CDR3 bases are TGTGCCAGCAGCTTAACAGGTCGCCTCTCTGGAAACACCATATATTTT. Translating gives CASSLTGRLSGNTIYF.

This sequence joins TRBV19 and TRBJ1-1; D is possibly TRBD1 (5 bases). The germline CDR1 and CDR2 sequences are LNHDA and SQIVND (reference sequence). This CDR3 region has 18 residues. V gave up 0 bases and J gave up 2 bases, with 19 bases separating them. The CDR3 nucleotides read TGTGCCAGTAGTATAGAGAGAGCAGGATCGGGACCAAACACTGAAGCTTTCTTT. As protein: CASSIERAGSGPNTEAFF.

This sequence joins TRBV15 and TRBJ1-4; D gene uncertain. The CDR3 extends over 15 amino acids. V lost 5 bases to trimming and J lost 2 bases, with 12 bases between them. Looked up from germline, CDR1 is LNHNV and CDR2 is YYDKDF (reference sequence). The CDR3 reads CATSGDLSTNEKLFF. The CDR3 DNA sequence: TGTGCCACCAGCGGTGACCTGTCCACTAATGAAAAACTGTTTTTT.

The J gene is TRBJ1-3, the V gene TRBV6-5, with D perhaps matching TRBD1 (5 bases). Germline V lookup: CDR1 MNHEY, CDR2 SVGAGI. The V end was cut by 6 bases, the J end by 2 bases, with 14 bases between. This CDR3 comprises 15 residues. The CDR3 spells CASSYRDSAGNTIYF. The CDR3 DNA reads as TGTGCCAGCAGCTACCGGGACTCCGCTGGAAACACCATATATTTT.

The chain has TRBV28 and TRBJ1-5; no clear D gene. Germline values: CDR1 MDHEN, CDR2 SYDVKM. V shed 2 bases and J shed 9 bases, with 14 bases lying between them. The CDR3 totals 14 residues. The CDR3 DNA is TGTGCCAGCAGTTTAACGGCCCCCAAGTTGCCCCAGCATTTT. It yields the protein CASSLTAPKLPQHF.

This clone was picked up a small number of times. The chain combines TRBV4-1 with TRBJ1-5; D gene unclear. CDR3 length equals 14 residues. Trimming pared 0 bases from V and 5 bases from J, leaving 8 bases between. The germline CDR1 and CDR2 sequences are MGHRA and YSYEKL. CDR3 coding DNA: TGCGCCAGCAGCCAAGAGCGGGTCGATCAGCCCCAGCATTTT. It specifies CASSQERVDQPQHF.

The gene calls are TRBV18 and TRBJ2-7, with a tentative D call TRBD1 (6 bases). CDR1 and CDR2 from the germline V gene are KGHSH and LQKENI. V lost 0 bases, J lost 0 bases, and 15 bases lay in between. The CDR3 length is 17 residues. CDR3 nucleotides: TGTGCCAGCTCACCACCGAGTTTCTCAGGGGACTCCTACGAGCAGTACTTC. Its protein is CASSPPSFSGDSYEQYF.

This chain links TRBV4-1 with TRBJ1-6; TRBD1 might be the D (5 bases). CDR3 size: 16 residues. In germline, CDR1 is MGHRA, CDR2 YSYEKL. The ends were cut back, 0 bases at V and 11 bases at J, with 17 bases in the middle. The DNA of the CDR3 is TGCGCCAGCAGCCAAGATGGGGGAGGGGTTATTGCACCCCTCCACTTT. It translates to CASSQDGGGVIAPLHF.

This sequence joins TRBV6-6 and TRBJ1-2; a weak D match, TRBD1 (5 bases). The CDR3 has 13 amino acids. Germline V CDR1 and CDR2: MNHNY, SVGAGI (reference sequence). V lost 5 bases to trimming and J lost 4 bases, with 11 bases between them. The CDR3 region is CASSPREIYGYTF. The CDR3 region has the DNA TGTGCCAGCAGTCCCAGGGAAATCTATGGCTACACCTTC.

This chain connects TRBV5-1 to TRBJ2-6; D possibly matches TRBD1 or TRBD2 (5 bases each). The CDR3 spans 16 residues. The germline CDR1 and CDR2 sequences are SGHRS and YFSETQ. V was trimmed by 7 bases and J by 0 bases, leaving 14 bases between them. CDR3 nucleotide sequence: TGCGCCAGCCGTACGGGACGCAACTCTGGGGCCAACGTCCTGACTTTC. Its protein is CASRTGRNSGANVLTF.

The CDR3 loop is CASGRGEETQYF. The CDR3 coding sequence is TGTGCCAGCGGAAGGGGGGAAGAGACCCAGTACTTC. The chain uses TRBV6-5 and TRBJ2-5; D is possibly TRBD1 or TRBD2 (6 bases each). The CDR3 covers 12 residues. Trimming took 8 bases from V and 3 from J, leaving 10 bases between them. CDR1 and CDR2 (germline): MNHEY, SVGAGI.

The V and J genes are TRBV5-6 and TRBJ2-1, with 8 bases identical to TRBD2. The CDR3 length is 18 residues. After removal of 4 bases from V and 4 bases from J, the junction contained 16 bases not matched to a gene. CDR1 and CDR2 (germline): SGHDT, YYEEEE. DNA for the CDR3: TGTGCCAGCAGCCAACGACTTGGGGCTAGCGGGCCATACAATGAGCAGTTCTTC. Protein: CASSQRLGASGPYNEQFF.

The chain recombines TRBV19 with TRBJ1-5; D is perhaps TRBD1 (5 bases). The germline V gene encodes CDR1 LNHDA and CDR2 SQIVND (reference sequence). This CDR3 contains 15 residues. Trimming shortened V by 5 bases and J by 5 bases, and 16 bases separated the two germline ends. CDR3 sequence: CASSARQKRHQPQHF. CDR3 nucleotides: TGTGCCAGTAGTGCTAGACAGAAACGGCATCAGCCCCAGCATTTT. Full variable domain (outside the CDR3, taken from reference TRBV19 and TRBJ1-5): DGGITQSPKYLFRKEGQNVTLSCEQNLNHDAMYWYRQDPGQGLRLIYYSQIVNDFQKGDIAEGYSVSREKKESFPLTVTSAQKNPTAFYLCASSARQKRHQPQHFGDGTRLSIL.

Here the CDR3 reads CASSLAAQVSNYGYTF. The CDR3 DNA sequence: TGTGCCAGCAGTTTGGCCGCGCAGGTTTCTAACTATGGCTACACCTTC. The rearrangement links TRBV28 to TRBJ1-2; D is unresolved. This CDR3 region has 16 residues. Germline V gene data show CDR1 as MDHEN and CDR2 as SYDVKM. Between the trimmed V and J ends, which lost 3 bases and 0 bases, there was a span of 14 bases.

J is TRBJ1-1 and V is TRBV7-8; no firm D call. There are 14 residues in the CDR3. Germline lookup yields CDR1 SGHVS and CDR2 FQNEAQ. Deletions cut 2 bases from V and 1 base from J, with 8 bases between. The CDR3 sequence is CASSLIQANTEAFF. In nucleotides, the CDR3 is TGTGCCAGCAGCTTAATTCAGGCGAACACTGAAGCTTTCTTT.

The chain joins TRBV18 to TRBJ2-1; D unclear. V dropped 4 bases and J dropped 5 bases, with 12 bases sitting between them. CDR3 length: 14 amino acids. Germline V gives CDR1 KGHSH, CDR2 LQKENI. The CDR3 DNA reads as TGTGCCAGCTCACGTCAAGGGCGTAACAATGAGCAGTTCTTC. Residues: CASSRQGRNNEQFF.

V gene TRBV27 combines with J gene TRBJ1-4; D may be TRBD1 (5 bases). The CDR3 covers 14 residues. The V gene lost 4 bases and the J gene lost 7 bases, with 13 bases spanning the gap. Germline CDR1 and CDR2: MNHEY and SMNVEV (reference sequence). In DNA form, the CDR3 reads TGTGCCAGCAGTTCCGACCTTGGGGGTGAAAAACTGTTTTTT. This codes for CASSSDLGGEKLFF.

The rearrangement uses TRBV11-2 and TRBJ1-4, with D perhaps matching TRBD1 (5 bases). The ends were cut back, 3 bases at V and 11 bases at J, with 22 bases in the middle. The CDR3 totals 16 residues. The germline gives CDR1 SGHAT, CDR2 FQNNGV. CDR3 coding DNA: TGTGCCAGCAGCTTGCCGGGACTTGAGGGTACGGTGAAACTGTTTTTT. It yields the protein CASSLPGLEGTVKLFF.

This chain connects TRBV4-2 to TRBJ2-1; a weak D match, TRBD2 (6 bases). Trimming stripped 4 bases from V and 0 bases from J, with 13 bases between. The germline V gene encodes CDR1 LGHNA and CDR2 YNFKEQ. This CDR3 spans 16 amino acids. The CDR3 sequence: CASSPRDSLSYNEQFF. The DNA of the CDR3 is TGTGCCAGCAGCCCTCGGGACTCCCTCTCCTACAATGAGCAGTTCTTC.

This clone came up a few times. This chain uses TRBV15 with TRBJ2-7; no firm D call. V was clipped by 0 bases and J by 2 bases, with 5 bases between them. Germline V CDR1 and CDR2: LNHNV, YYDKDF (reference sequence). CDR3 length: 13 amino acids. The CDR3 protein is CATSRDRTYEQYF. The CDR3 bases are TGTGCCACCAGCAGAGATCGGACCTACGAGCAGTACTTC.

This rearrangement joins TRBV7-9 to TRBJ2-7; weak D call: TRBD2 (6 bases). Trimming removed 5 bases from V and 4 bases from J, with 6 bases in between. Germline V gene data show CDR1 as SEHNR and CDR2 as FQNEAQ (reference sequence). The CDR3 is made up of 11 amino acids. Here the CDR3 DNA reads TGTGCCAGCAGCCGGGGGTACGAGCAGTACTTC. Protein: CASSRGYEQYF. Looking up the rest from reference TRBV7-9 and TRBJ2-7 gives the full variable domain: DTGVSQNPRHKITKRGQNVTFRCDPISEHNRLYWYRQTLGQGPEFLTYFQNEAQLEKSRLLSDRFSAERPKGSFSTLEIQRTEQGDSAMYLCASSRGYEQYFGPGTRLTVT.